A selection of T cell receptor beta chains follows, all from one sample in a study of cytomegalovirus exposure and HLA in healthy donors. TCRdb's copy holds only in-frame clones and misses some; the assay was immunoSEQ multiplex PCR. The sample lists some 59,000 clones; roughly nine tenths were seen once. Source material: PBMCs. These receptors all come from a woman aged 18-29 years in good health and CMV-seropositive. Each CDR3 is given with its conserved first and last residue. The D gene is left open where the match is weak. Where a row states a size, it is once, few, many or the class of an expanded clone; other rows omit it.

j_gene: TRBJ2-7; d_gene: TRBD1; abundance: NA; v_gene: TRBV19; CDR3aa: CASSSTGLKGASEQYF; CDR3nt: TGTGCCAGTAGTTCCACCGGATTGAAGGGGGCGTCCGAGCAGTACTTC
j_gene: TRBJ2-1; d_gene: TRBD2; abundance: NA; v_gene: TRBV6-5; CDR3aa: CASSYTGLDVYNEQFF; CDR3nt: TGTGCCAGCAGTTACACGGGACTAGACGTTTACAATGAGCAGTTCTTC
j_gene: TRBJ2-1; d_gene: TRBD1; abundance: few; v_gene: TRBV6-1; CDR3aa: CAGTGGYYNEQFF; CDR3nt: TGTGCCGGGACAGGGGGCTACTACAATGAGCAGTTCTTC
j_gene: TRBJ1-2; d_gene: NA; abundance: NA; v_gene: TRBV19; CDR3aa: CASSAGSNYGYTF; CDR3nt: TGTGCCAGTAGCGCCGGGAGTAACTATGGCTACACCTTC
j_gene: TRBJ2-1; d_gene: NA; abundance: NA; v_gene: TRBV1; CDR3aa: CTSSLPDSFSYNEQFF; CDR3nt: TGCACCAGCAGCCTACCTGATAGTTTCTCCTACAATGAGCAGTTCTTC
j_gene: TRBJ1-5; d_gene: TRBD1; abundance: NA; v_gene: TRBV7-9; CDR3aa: CASSLEFTGQGSQPQHF; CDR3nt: TGTGCCAGCAGCTTAGAATTCACAGGACAGGGGAGTCAGCCCCAGCATTTT
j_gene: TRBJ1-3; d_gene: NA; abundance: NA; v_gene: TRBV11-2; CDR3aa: CASSLDLTVLSGNTIYF; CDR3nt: TGTGCCAGCAGCTTAGATCTTACGGTACTCTCTGGAAACACCATATATTTT
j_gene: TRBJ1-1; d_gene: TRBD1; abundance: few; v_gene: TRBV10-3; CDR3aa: CAISEPKTGKAEAFF; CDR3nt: TGTGCCATCAGTGAGCCGAAGACAGGGAAGGCTGAAGCTTTCTTT
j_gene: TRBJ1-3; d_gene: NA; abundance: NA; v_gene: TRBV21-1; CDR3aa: CASSRVLSGNTIYF; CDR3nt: TGTGCCAGCAGCCGGGTCCTCTCTGGAAACACCATATATTTT
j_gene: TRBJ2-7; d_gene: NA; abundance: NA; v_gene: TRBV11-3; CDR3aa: CASSLEQGYEQYF; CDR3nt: TGTGCCAGCAGCTTAGAACAGGGCTACGAGCAGTACTTC
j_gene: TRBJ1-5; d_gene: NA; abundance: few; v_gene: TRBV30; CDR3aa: CAWSWGQNSNQPQHF; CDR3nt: TGTGCCTGGAGTTGGGGACAAAATAGCAATCAGCCCCAGCATTTT
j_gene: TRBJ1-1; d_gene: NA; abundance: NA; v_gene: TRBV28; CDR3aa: CASSFPLQGQTGTEAFF; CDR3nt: TGTGCCAGCAGTTTCCCGTTGCAGGGGCAGACCGGCACTGAAGCTTTCTTT
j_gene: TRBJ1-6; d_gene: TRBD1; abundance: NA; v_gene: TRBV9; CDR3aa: CASSAHRGYNSPLHF; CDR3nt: TGTGCCAGCAGCGCTCACAGGGGATATAATTCACCCCTCCACTTT